This TCR beta chain came from a study of Ad26.COV2.S vaccination and SARS-CoV-2 variants. Concerning this clone: Its antigen is still unknown.

The germline gives CDR1 SGHTA, CDR2 FQGNSA. The CDR3 spans 19 residues. V lost 6 bases and J lost 2; bases outside the gene matches: 13. Overall study findings and caveats: Greater spike-specific TCR breadth was seen in vaccine recipients than in placebo recipients. Measures of TCR breadth and depth may have fallen short of total T cell responses. Post-vaccination spike-specific CD8+ and CD4+ T cell responses reportedly had substantial breadth.

Treatment reported: 19 received Ad26.COV2.S at low or high dose, single or two shots; several received placebo; per-sample allocation not given. Material that was analyzed had been drawn on day 63 after the first vaccine or placebo injection. TCRdb's table, derived via immunoSEQ multiplex PCR, lists solely in-frame clones and lacks some. The sample holds a few hundred thousand clones; approximately 92% are singletons and the top ten take 9% to 15%. The chain is built from TRBV7-2 and TRBJ1-4; 12 bases are a match to TRBD1. This specimen was peripheral blood, taken in a trial of Ad26.COV2.S vaccine versus placebo. The TCR sequence derives from a person between 18 and 59 years old who received the Ad26.COV2.S COVID-19 vaccine or a placebo. The chain's CDR3 is CASSPTGTGGTLTNEKLFF. The CDR3 DNA is TGTGCCAGCAGTCCGACCGGGACAGGGGGCACTCTTACTAATGAAAAACTGTTTTTT.